What follows are 3 T cell receptor beta chains derived from one specimen sequenced in a study of spatial heterogeneity in lung cancer. Each CDR3 protein is one row after TCRdb ran MiXCR on the 5' RACE reads. This table has about 50,000 distinct CDR3 sequences, 6% to 9.5% appearing once. Specified time point: sample taken at primary tumor resection. The study sequenced unsorted whole RNA from tumor, nontumor lung or frozen PBMC. This specimen was PBMCs, taken at surgery. These TCRs come from a female donor with early-stage non-small cell lung cancer.

This chain uses TRBV10-3 with TRBJ2-1, with 7 bases that match TRBD1. Germline CDR1 is ENHRY and CDR2 is SYGVKD. There are 15 residues in the CDR3. V trimming: 0 bases; J trimming: 5 bases; junction bases outside the gene matches: 4. The CDR3 reads CAISESRGPDNEQFF. As DNA, the CDR3 is TGTGCCATCAGTGAGTCTAGGGGGCCCGACAATGAGCAGTTCTTC.

In regard to this clonotype: At one boundary the junction diverges from the germline segment, which might be a read error. The chain combines TRBV6-5 with TRBJ1-2; D is undetermined. The CDR3 has 15 residues. Germline values: CDR1 MNHEY, CDR2 SVGAGI. The DNA of the CDR3 is TGTGCCAGCAGTTATTCGTGGACTGGGAACTATGGCGACACCTTC. Residues: CASSYSWTGNYGDTF.

At least ten counts were recorded for this clonotype. The chain links TRBV6-2 or TRBV6-3 to TRBJ1-5; 8 bases are a match to TRBD1. V shed 7 bases, J shed 0 bases, and the junction held 5 bases outside the gene matches. From germline, CDR1 is MNHEY and CDR2 SVGEGT. The CDR3 length is 15 residues. This CDR3 reads CASTQDRGSNQPQHF. In nucleotides, the CDR3 is TGTGCCAGCACCCAAGACAGGGGTAGCAATCAGCCCCAGCATTTT.